These T cell receptor beta chains were read from a single sample in a study of T-cell reconstitution after alpha-beta-depleted transplantation in children. TCRdb ran MiXCR on the PCR reads and lists one entry per CDR3 protein. The sample has about 200,000 distinct CDR3 sequences, 5.5% to 7% seen once; the top ten hold about 5.5%. The sequenced sample was PBMCs, obtained before TCRalphabeta/CD19-depleted stem cell transplant. The source is a boy aged 2 to 10 with acute lymphoblastic leukemia, due to receive a stem cell transplant. The CDR3 runs from the conserved cysteine through the conserved F or W. A D gene is named only where the DNA matches it firmly. Expanded clones get a size class; other rows say once, few or many, or leave the size out.

d_call clone_size j_call v_call cdr3_aa cdr3_nt
TRBD2 few TRBJ2-7 TRBV7-2 CASSWRRGSSYEQYF TGTGCCAGCAGCTGGCGGCGGGGGAGCTCCTACGAGCAGTACTTC
NA many TRBJ2-3 TRBV5-1 CASRPLAASTDTQYF TGCGCCAGCAGGCCCCTCGCGGCTAGCACAGATACGCAGTATTTT
TRBD2 NA TRBJ2-7 TRBV5-5 CASSFGLAGRYEQYF TGTGCCAGCAGCTTCGGACTAGCGGGCCGTTACGAGCAGTACTTC
TRBD1 NA TRBJ2-7 TRBV10-3 CAISGQGSSYEQYF TGTGCCATCAGTGGACAGGGAAGCTCCTACGAGCAGTACTTC
NA many TRBJ2-1 TRBV28 CASYPPGELAHEQFF TGTGCCAGCTACCCACCAGGGGAACTTGCACATGAGCAGTTCTTC
NA few TRBJ2-2 TRBV28 CASSSVSATGELFF TGTGCCAGCAGTTCGGTGTCGGCCACCGGGGAGCTGTTTTTT
TRBD2 many TRBJ2-2 TRBV7-2 CASSLNPSGANTGELFF TGTGCCAGCAGCTTAAACCCCAGCGGGGCGAACACCGGGGAGCTGTTTTTT
TRBD1 many TRBJ1-1 TRBV24-1 CASRQGPNTEAFF TGTGCCAGCCGACAGGGACCAAACACTGAAGCTTTCTTT
NA many TRBJ2-2 TRBV3-1 CASSLSGTGELFF TGTGCCAGCAGCCTGAGCGGTACCGGGGAGCTGTTTTTT
NA many TRBJ2-1 TRBV6-2/TRBV6-3 CASRGPVLGSRWNEQFF TGTGCCAGCAGAGGCCCCGTCCTTGGGAGTCGTTGGAATGAGCAGTTCTTC
NA NA TRBJ1-1 TRBV15 CATSRDRGMNTEAFF TGTGCCACCAGCAGAGATCGAGGGATGAACACTGAAGCTTTCTTT
NA NA TRBJ1-4 TRBV30 CAWADGATNEKLFF TGTGCCTGGGCGGACGGAGCAACTAATGAAAAACTGTTTTTT
NA many TRBJ1-1 TRBV5-1 CASSSTRQAGRAFF TGCGCCAGCAGCTCCACCAGACAGGCTGGGCGAGCTTTCTTT
TRBD2 NA TRBJ2-1 TRBV2 CASSERETSYNEQFF TGTGCCAGCAGCGAGCGGGAGACCTCCTACAATGAGCAGTTCTTC
TRBD2 many TRBJ2-1 TRBV6-1 CASSELAGGYNEQFF TGTGCCAGCAGTGAACTAGCGGGAGGGTACAATGAGCAGTTCTTC
NA many TRBJ2-2 TRBV12-3/TRBV12-4 CASRPGTRYTGELFF TGTGCCAGCAGGCCGGGCACGCGATACACCGGGGAGCTGTTTTTT
NA NA TRBJ1-1 TRBV14 CASSPQGAFAREAFF TGTGCCAGCAGCCCTCAAGGAGCTTTCGCACGGGAAGCTTTCTTT
NA many TRBJ1-3 TRBV28 CAIWGRSLSSGNTIYF TGTGCCATCTGGGGACGGTCATTAAGCTCTGGAAACACCATATATTTT
TRBD1 many TRBJ2-3 TRBV5-1 CASSYEGQGNADTQYF TGCGCCAGCAGCTACGAGGGACAGGGAAACGCAGATACGCAGTATTTT
NA few TRBJ2-2 TRBV5-5 CASSSETNTGELFF TGTGCCAGCAGCTCAGAGACGAACACCGGGGAGCTGTTTTTT
NA few TRBJ2-7 TRBV19 CASSMGQDYEQYF TGTGCCAGTAGTATGGGGCAGGACTACGAGCAGTACTTC
NA many TRBJ2-5 TRBV7-2 CASSFEGVQETQYF TGTGCCAGCAGCTTTGAGGGGGTTCAAGAGACCCAGTACTTC
TRBD2 many TRBJ2-1 TRBV20-1 CSLISGRVDNEQFF TGCAGCTTAATTAGCGGGAGGGTAGACAATGAGCAGTTCTTC
NA many TRBJ2-1 TRBV7-2 CASSLRGGGTHEQFF TGTGCCAGCAGCTTGCGTGGGGGTGGAACACATGAGCAGTTCTTC
TRBD1 many TRBJ2-1 TRBV29-1 CSVEVWDSENNELFF TGCAGCGTTGAAGTATGGGACAGTGAAAACAATGAGCTGTTCTTC
TRBD1 many TRBJ1-1 TRBV6-2/TRBV6-3 CASMVGDRFSATEAFF TGTGCCAGCATGGTGGGGGACAGGTTTTCGGCCACTGAAGCTTTCTTT
NA many TRBJ2-7 TRBV7-9 CASSLTAYEQYF TGTGCCAGCAGCTTGACAGCCTACGAGCAGTACTTC
NA many TRBJ2-7 TRBV20-1 CSRRVVLEQYF TGCAGCCGCCGGGTGGTGCTCGAGCAGTACTTC
NA many TRBJ2-7 TRBV28 CASISSYEQYF TGTGCCAGCATCTCCTCCTACGAGCAGTACTTC
NA many TRBJ2-2 TRBV11-2 CASKEQLNTGELFF TGTGCCAGCAAAGAACAGCTTAACACCGGGGAGCTGTTTTTT
TRBD1 many TRBJ1-1 TRBV20-1 CSARVTTGILTEAFF TGCAGTGCTAGAGTCACGACAGGGATCCTCACTGAAGCTTTCTTT
NA many TRBJ2-7 TRBV3-1 CASSQENYEQYF TGTGCCAGCAGCCAAGAGAATTACGAGCAGTACTTC
NA many TRBJ2-1 TRBV7-9 CASSPSEGVGYNEQFF TGTGCCAGCAGCCCCAGTGAGGGGGTAGGATACAATGAGCAGTTCTTC
TRBD1 many TRBJ1-1 TRBV7-9 CASSSDRGIYGSEAFF TGTGCCAGCAGCTCTGACAGGGGGATCTACGGTTCTGAAGCTTTCTTT
NA NA TRBJ2-1 TRBV6-2/TRBV6-3 CASRGWTYNEQFF TGTGCCAGTCGGGGCTGGACCTACAATGAGCAGTTCTTC
NA many TRBJ1-1 TRBV7-2 CASSLESPGVGTEAFF TGTGCCAGCAGCTTAGAGAGCCCGGGAGTAGGCACTGAAGCTTTCTTT